This is a list of T cell receptor beta chains from one sample in a study of T-cell reconstitution after alpha-beta-depleted transplantation in children. TCRdb reprocessed the PCR reads with MiXCR, giving one entry per CDR3 protein. The table records hundreds of thousands of distinct CDR3 sequences, roughly 13% of them present only once. This specimen consisted of PBMCs, obtained before TCRalphabeta/CD19-depleted stem cell transplant. These TCRs come from a girl between 2 and 10 years old with congenital amegakaryocytic thrombocytopenia, due to receive a stem cell transplant. The CDR3 runs from the conserved cysteine through the conserved F or W. A D gene is named only where the DNA matches it firmly. A row's size may be missing; if present it is once, few, many or a size class.

clone size: -
J gene: TRBJ2-3
D gene: TRBD2
V gene: TRBV5-6
CDR3 DNA: TGTGCCAGCAGGAAAACAGCGGGAGGGTCAGATACGCAGTATTTT
CDR3 protein: CASRKTAGGSDTQYF

clone size: few
J gene: TRBJ2-3
D gene: -
V gene: TRBV20-1
CDR3 DNA: TGCAGTGCTAGAGATCTGGGGAAAAGTACAGATACGCAGTATTTT
CDR3 protein: CSARDLGKSTDTQYF

clone size: few
J gene: TRBJ2-2
D gene: TRBD1
V gene: TRBV2
CDR3 DNA: TGTGCCAGCGACGGATCACGGGACAGGGGCCCCACCGGGGAGCTGTTTTTT
CDR3 protein: CASDGSRDRGPTGELFF

clone size: many
J gene: TRBJ1-6
D gene: -
V gene: TRBV12-3/TRBV12-4
CDR3 DNA: TGTGCCAGCAGCACTTTATCAGGACAAATTAGGAATTCACCCCTCCACTTT
CDR3 protein: CASSTLSGQIRNSPLHF

clone size: many
J gene: TRBJ2-1
D gene: TRBD2
V gene: TRBV12-3/TRBV12-4
CDR3 DNA: TGTGCCAGCAGCTCGGGGGGTAGTCGGGATACCCTCACCTACAATGAGCAGTTCTTC
CDR3 protein: CASSSGGSRDTLTYNEQFF

clone size: many
J gene: TRBJ2-1
D gene: TRBD2
V gene: TRBV12-3/TRBV12-4
CDR3 DNA: TGTGCCAGCAGTGTGACTAGCGGGAGTAACAATGAGCAGTTCTTC
CDR3 protein: CASSVTSGSNNEQFF

clone size: few
J gene: TRBJ2-1
D gene: TRBD2
V gene: TRBV3-1
CDR3 DNA: TGTGCCAGCAGTCAGAACCCAGCGGGAGGGAGTGGCAATGAGCAGTTCTTC
CDR3 protein: CASSQNPAGGSGNEQFF

clone size: -
J gene: TRBJ2-3
D gene: -
V gene: TRBV20-1
CDR3 DNA: TGCAGTGCTAGTCGGGGTTTTACGCAGTATTTT
CDR3 protein: CSASRGFTQYF

clone size: many
J gene: TRBJ2-3
D gene: -
V gene: TRBV5-1
CDR3 DNA: TGCGCCAGCAGCCCAGGACCTCGCCGAGATACGCAGTATTTT
CDR3 protein: CASSPGPRRDTQYF

clone size: -
J gene: TRBJ2-7
D gene: -
V gene: TRBV6-2/TRBV6-3
CDR3 DNA: TGTGCCAGCAGTCCGCTGAGGAGCGAGCAGTACTTC
CDR3 protein: CASSPLRSEQYF

clone size: few
J gene: TRBJ2-7
D gene: -
V gene: TRBV14
CDR3 DNA: TGTGCCAGCAGCCAACTAGACGCACCGACGAGCGAGCAGTACTTC
CDR3 protein: CASSQLDAPTSEQYF

clone size: many
J gene: TRBJ2-2
D gene: TRBD2
V gene: TRBV5-6
CDR3 DNA: TGTGCCAGCAGCCGACTAGCGTCGAACACCGGGGAGCTGTTTTTT
CDR3 protein: CASSRLASNTGELFF

clone size: many
J gene: TRBJ2-1
D gene: -
V gene: TRBV7-6
CDR3 DNA: TGTGCCAGCAGCTCCCTGGCAGGGATTAACTCCTACAATGAGCAGTTCTTC
CDR3 protein: CASSSLAGINSYNEQFF

clone size: many
J gene: TRBJ2-1
D gene: TRBD2
V gene: TRBV20-1
CDR3 DNA: TGCAGTGCTGGCTTACTAGCGGGAGGGCGTAATGAGCAGTTCTTC
CDR3 protein: CSAGLLAGGRNEQFF

clone size: many
J gene: TRBJ1-6
D gene: -
V gene: TRBV5-1
CDR3 DNA: TGCGCCAGCAGCTCTCGACCCGGCGGTGATTCACCCCTCCACTTT
CDR3 protein: CASSSRPGGDSPLHF

clone size: few
J gene: TRBJ2-1
D gene: TRBD2
V gene: TRBV6-1
CDR3 DNA: TGTGCCAGCAGGAGGACTAGCGGGAGTAGGGGTGAGCAGTTCTTC
CDR3 protein: CASRRTSGSRGEQFF

clone size: -
J gene: TRBJ2-1
D gene: TRBD2
V gene: TRBV7-3
CDR3 DNA: TGTGCCAGCAGCAAGGGACTAGCGGGAGAGGGCTACAATGAGCAGTTCTTC
CDR3 protein: CASSKGLAGEGYNEQFF

clone size: many
J gene: TRBJ1-2
D gene: -
V gene: TRBV29-1
CDR3 DNA: TGCAAATCCGGGGATCTTGACTATGGCTACACCTTC
CDR3 protein: CKSGDLDYGYTF

clone size: many
J gene: TRBJ2-7
D gene: -
V gene: TRBV12-3/TRBV12-4
CDR3 DNA: TGTGCCAGCAGAGGGATCGACATACAGGGCGACGAGCAGTACTTC
CDR3 protein: CASRGIDIQGDEQYF

clone size: many
J gene: TRBJ2-7
D gene: -
V gene: TRBV29-1
CDR3 DNA: TGCAGCGTTGAAGTGTCGGGCACCTCGCTACGGGAGCAGTACTTC
CDR3 protein: CSVEVSGTSLREQYF

clone size: many
J gene: TRBJ2-2
D gene: TRBD1
V gene: TRBV10-3
CDR3 DNA: TGTGCCATCACCGGGACAGGGAAAACCGGGGAGCTGTTTTTT
CDR3 protein: CAITGTGKTGELFF

clone size: many
J gene: TRBJ2-7
D gene: -
V gene: TRBV5-1
CDR3 DNA: TGCGCCAGCAGCTTGGCCGACTACACGATCTACGAGCAGTACTTC
CDR3 protein: CASSLADYTIYEQYF

clone size: many
J gene: TRBJ2-7
D gene: -
V gene: TRBV7-8
CDR3 DNA: TGTGCCAGCAGCTTAGGATGGGGAGACTACGAGCAGTACTTC
CDR3 protein: CASSLGWGDYEQYF

clone size: -
J gene: TRBJ2-6
D gene: -
V gene: TRBV15
CDR3 DNA: TGTGCCACCAGCAGATCACCACCGAATTCCGGGGCCAACGTCCTGACTTTC
CDR3 protein: CATSRSPPNSGANVLTF

clone size: few
J gene: TRBJ1-4
D gene: -
V gene: TRBV7-9
CDR3 DNA: TGTGCCAGCAGCTTAAGGACCCGGGACCGTGGTGAAAAACTGTTTTTT
CDR3 protein: CASSLRTRDRGEKLFF

clone size: many
J gene: TRBJ1-1
D gene: -
V gene: TRBV9
CDR3 DNA: TGTGCCAGCAGCGTAGATCTGGGGGGCACTGAAGCTTTCTTT
CDR3 protein: CASSVDLGGTEAFF

clone size: many
J gene: TRBJ2-7
D gene: TRBD1
V gene: TRBV20-1
CDR3 DNA: TGCAGTGCTAGAGCGGACAGGGCCGCCTACGAGCAGTACTTC
CDR3 protein: CSARADRAAYEQYF

clone size: many
J gene: TRBJ1-4
D gene: TRBD1
V gene: TRBV20-1
CDR3 DNA: TGCAGTGTCCCGAACAGGGGAAATGAAAAACTGTTTTTT
CDR3 protein: CSVPNRGNEKLFF

clone size: -
J gene: TRBJ1-2
D gene: -
V gene: TRBV12-3/TRBV12-4
CDR3 DNA: TGTGCCAGCAGTCTCCAGCCTAACTATGGCTACACCTTC
CDR3 protein: CASSLQPNYGYTF

clone size: many
J gene: TRBJ2-3
D gene: TRBD2
V gene: TRBV20-1
CDR3 DNA: TGCAGTGCGAGCCGAAGGACTAGCGGGGACACAGATACGCAGTATTTT
CDR3 protein: CSASRRTSGDTDTQYF